The present TCR beta chain was sequenced within a study of beta chain features in type 1 diabetes. Study-wide background: The study found patients and healthy donors alike in age, gender and cell yields.

This clone has just a few counts. Its target is unknown. Investigators reverse transcribed all isolated RNA, so they sequenced expressed TCRB transcripts. The table came from immunoSEQ multiplex PCR; TCRdb's copy has only in-frame clones and leaves some out. The sample lists some 290,000 clones, roughly an eighth occurring once. V was clipped by 1 base and J by 5 bases, with 14 bases between them. Germline CDR1 is SGHTA and CDR2 is FQGTGA. The CDR3 is 16 amino acids. Blood was drawn once from each donor into heparinised tubes. The draws averaged around 110 mL. A sort by CD45RO/CCR7/CD25/CD127/CD95/CD27 yielded CD4+ naive, central memory, regulatory and stem cell-like memory cells. Findings and caveats of the study: Researchers reported that naive, central memory and Treg TCRB repertoires appeared more similar in patients than in healthy donors. Moderate but significant shortening of TCRB CDR3s was recorded in all four CD4+ subsets from Type 1 diabetes patients.

The receptor's source is a man under 40 with type 1 diabetes. The sequenced sample consisted of naive CD4+ T cells from blood. V is TRBV7-3 and J is TRBJ2-2, with D tentatively TRBD1 (6 bases). The CDR3 reads CASSLMSGTQTGELFF. DNA of the CDR3: TGTGCCAGCAGCTTAATGTCAGGGACACAAACCGGGGAGCTGTTTTTT.